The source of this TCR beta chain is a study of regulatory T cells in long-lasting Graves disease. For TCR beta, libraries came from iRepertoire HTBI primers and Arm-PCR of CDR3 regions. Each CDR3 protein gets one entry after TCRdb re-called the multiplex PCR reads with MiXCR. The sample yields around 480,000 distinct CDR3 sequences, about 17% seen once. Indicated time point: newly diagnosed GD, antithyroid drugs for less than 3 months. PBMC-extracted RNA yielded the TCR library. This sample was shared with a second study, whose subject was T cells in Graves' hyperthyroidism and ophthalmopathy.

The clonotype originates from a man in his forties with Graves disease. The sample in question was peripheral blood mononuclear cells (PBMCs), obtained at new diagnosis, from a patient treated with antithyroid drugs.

The CDR3 protein is CASSYWNTGELFF. CDR3 in DNA: TGTGCCAGCAGCTACTGGAACACCGGGGAGCTGTTTTTT. V is TRBV12-3 or TRBV12-4 and J is TRBJ2-2; D is undetermined. This CDR3 contains 13 residues. The V gene lost 6 bases and the J gene lost 1 base, with 6 bases spanning the gap.